Below are 23 T cell receptor beta chains sequenced from a single sample in a study of beta chain features in type 1 diabetes. Their cognate antigens are unknown. Overall study findings and caveats: TCRB CDR3s were moderately but significantly shorter in Type 1 diabetes patients in all four CD4+ subsets.

Expressed TCRB transcripts were sequenced because the entire RNA isolate underwent reverse transcription. Only in-frame clones appear in the TCRdb table, and some are missing; sequencing was by immunoSEQ multiplex PCR. There are roughly 230,000 clones in the sample; roughly 10% occur only once, and approximately 0.015% lies in the top ten. The sample comprised naive CD4+ T cells from blood. The receptors shown here come from a man aged 25-40 years with type 1 diabetes.

This clone appeared a few times. The V and J genes are TRBV29-1 and TRBJ1-5; D not resolved. The CDR3 runs 12 residues. CDR1 is SQVTM, CDR2 ANQGSEA, per germline. V was pared by 4 bases and J by 4 bases, with 8 bases between. In nucleotides, the CDR3 is TGCAGCGTTGTCTTCCCGAATCAGCCCCAGCATTTT. It codes for CSVVFPNQPQHF.

This clone appeared a few times. The rearrangement uses TRBV4-1 and TRBJ2-1; D is uncertain. V was pared by 2 bases and J by 4 bases, with 6 bases between. The CDR3 is 13 residues long. Germline CDR1 and CDR2: MGHRA and YSYEKL. CDR3 sequence (DNA): TGCGCCAGCAGCCAACTATTATACAATGAGCAGTTCTTC. Amino acid sequence: CASSQLLYNEQFF.

This sequence joins TRBV15 and TRBJ2-5; 8 nucleotides agree with TRBD1. Germline loops: CDR1 LNHNV, CDR2 YYDKDF (reference sequence). Trimming took 0 bases from V and 5 from J; bases not matched to a gene: 8. The CDR3 consists of 16 residues. The CDR3 bases are TGTGCCACCAGCAGAGATGTTACAGGGGGTTCGGAGACCCAGTACTTC. It translates to CATSRDVTGGSETQYF.

In its sample, this clone was seen a few times. The CDR3 bases are TGCGCCAGCAGTCGGGATAGAGTTAGCTATGGCTACACCTTC. Residues: CASSRDRVSYGYTF. The chain joins TRBV4-1 to TRBJ1-2; D call uncertain. The V and J ends lost 6 bases and 4 bases respectively, with 15 bases between them. The V gene's germline CDR1 is MGHRA and CDR2 YSYEKL. The CDR3 covers 14 residues.

The rearrangement uses TRBV2 and TRBJ2-2; possibly TRBD2 for D (5 bases). The germline CDR1 and CDR2 sequences are SNHLY and FYNNEI. Trimming removed 10 bases at V and 0 bases at J, with 15 bases between. The CDR3 is made up of 15 amino acids. In DNA form, the CDR3 reads TGTGCCAAATCGCATAGCGTGGCGAACACCGGGGAGCTGTTTTTT. It specifies CAKSHSVANTGELFF.

This clone was observed a handful of times. The rearrangement joins TRBV7-9 to TRBJ1-6; a possible D gene is TRBD1 (5 bases). Germline V gene data show CDR1 as SEHNR and CDR2 as FQNEAQ (reference sequence). The CDR3 loop spans 14 amino acids. The V gene lost 1 base and the J gene lost 5 bases, with 6 bases spanning the gap. CDR3 in DNA: TGTGCCAGCAGCTTAGGCAGGGATAATTCACCCCTCCACTTT. Protein sequence: CASSLGRDNSPLHF.

In this sample, this clone turned up a few times. The rearrangement uses TRBV18 and TRBJ1-1; 7 nucleotides agree with TRBD1. From germline, CDR1 is KGHSH and CDR2 LQKENI. Trimming cost V 5 bases and J 1 base; bases outside gene matches: 4. The CDR3 is 14 residues long. CDR3 protein: CASSRGQRNTEAFF. The CDR3 nucleotides read TGTGCCAGCTCAAGGGGACAGCGGAACACTGAAGCTTTCTTT.

The chain carries TRBV11-2 and TRBJ2-3; TRBD2 agrees at 10 bases. V was clipped by 3 bases and J by 6 bases; unmatched bases: 6. The CDR3 length is 15 residues. Germline V gives CDR1 SGHAT, CDR2 FQNNGV. The CDR3 DNA reads as TGTGCCAGCAGCTTCCTAGCGGGGGCCTTCGATACGCAGTATTTT. Encoded protein: CASSFLAGAFDTQYF. The complete variable domain, with remaining parts taken from reference TRBV11-2 and TRBJ2-3, reads EAGVAQSPRYKIIEKRQSVAFWCNPISGHATLYWYQQILGQGPKLLIQFQNNGVVDDSQLPKDRFSAERLKGVDSTLKIQPAKLEDSAVYLCASSFLAGAFDTQYFGPGTRLTVL.

This clone was detected a few times. The rearrangement uses TRBV15 and TRBJ2-7; a possible D gene is TRBD1 (6 bases). CDR1 is LNHNV and CDR2 is YYDKDF in the germline V gene (reference sequence). The CDR3 has 14 amino acids. The V end lost 5 bases, the J end lost 4 bases, and 15 bases lay between the germline ends. The CDR3 DNA follows: TGTGCCACCAGCTGGGGGCCTGTAGGGTACGAGCAGTACTTC. Protein: CATSWGPVGYEQYF.

The chain recombines TRBV4-3 with TRBJ2-5; the match to TRBD2 covers 11 bases. CDR1 and CDR2 from the germline V gene are LGHNA and YSLEER. After removal of 0 bases from V and 5 bases from J, the junction contained 2 bases not matched to a gene. The CDR3 spans 15 residues. In DNA form, the CDR3 reads TGCGCCAGCAGCCAAGAGGCTAGCGGGAGGGAGACCCAGTACTTC. As protein: CASSQEASGRETQYF.

In this sample, this clone turned up a few times. The rearrangement links TRBV28 to TRBJ2-1; 9 nucleotides agree with TRBD1. J gave up 4 bases and V 8 bases, and 6 bases lay outside the gene matches. The CDR3 sequence is 14 residues long. The germline V gene has CDR1 MDHEN and CDR2 SYDVKM. CDR3 protein: CASGWTGVYNEQFF. The CDR3 nucleotides read TGTGCCAGCGGATGGACAGGGGTTTACAATGAGCAGTTCTTC.

V usage is TRBV19 and J usage is TRBJ1-1; D is perhaps TRBD1 (6 bases). Trimming stripped 6 bases from V and 0 bases from J, with 14 bases between. The CDR3 runs 15 residues. Per the germline V gene, CDR1 is LNHDA and CDR2 is SQIVND (reference sequence). The CDR3 DNA sequence: TGTGCCAGTAGGAAGACGGGGACAATGAACACTGAAGCTTTCTTT. Translated: CASRKTGTMNTEAFF.

This clone was counted between two and nine times. This chain uses TRBV13 with TRBJ2-7, with D uncertain. Germline CDR1 PRHDT, CDR2 FYEKMQ (reference sequence). V was clipped by 4 bases and J by 4 bases, with 5 bases between them. The CDR3 extends over 11 amino acids. The CDR3 DNA reads TGTGCCAGCAGCTCACAATACGAGCAGTACTTC. It codes for CASSSQYEQYF.

This clone was counted a few times. This chain links TRBV7-2 with TRBJ2-7, with D uncertain. This CDR3 is 11 amino acids long. CDR1 is SGHTA and CDR2 is FQGNSA in the germline V gene. V lost 5 bases and J lost 3, with 5 bases in between. The CDR3 coding sequence is TGTGCCAGCAGCGTCAGCTACGAGCAGTACTTC. Translating it yields CASSVSYEQYF.

The rearrangement joins TRBV2 to TRBJ1-6; 7 bases align to TRBD1. Trimming at V came to 6 bases and at J to 10 bases, leaving 9 bases not matched to a gene. Germline-derived CDR1 and CDR2 are SNHLY and FYNNEI. CDR3 size: 14 residues. CDR3 in amino acids: CASRRQGFGSPLHF. In DNA form, the CDR3 reads TGTGCCAGCAGGAGACAGGGATTTGGGTCACCCCTCCACTTT.

There are a few counts of this clone. The genes are TRBV5-6 and TRBJ1-1; a weak D match, TRBD1 (6 bases). With 3 bases removed from V and 5 bases from J, the gap between germline ends came to 17 bases. Germline CDR1 reads SGHDT; CDR2 reads YYEEEE. The CDR3 runs 15 residues. For the CDR3, the DNA is TGTGCCAGCAGCTACACCCTTACAGGGAGAACTGAAGCTTTCTTT. Translated: CASSYTLTGRTEAFF.

This clone has just a few counts. The CDR3 reads CASRNAGTGRRRNQPQHF. The DNA of the CDR3 is TGCGCCAGCCGAAACGCCGGGACAGGGAGGAGGCGCAATCAGCCCCAGCATTTT. The V and J genes are TRBV23-1 and TRBJ1-5; 9 bases fit TRBD1. TRBV23-1 is an ORF; its function is uncertain. The CDR3 contains 18 residues. Trimming cost V 8 bases and J 2 bases; bases outside gene matches: 16.

The table lists this clone with a few counts. This chain links TRBV4-3 with TRBJ2-3, with 8 bases matching TRBD1. The CDR3 has 18 residues. Germline loops: CDR1 LGHNA, CDR2 YSLEER. V shed 0 bases and J 3 bases; nucleotides not matched to a gene: 11. The CDR3 loop is CASSQDLWTGKGTDTQYF. As DNA, the CDR3 is TGCGCCAGCAGCCAAGATCTATGGACAGGGAAAGGGACAGATACGCAGTATTTT.

A few counts support this clone. The chain recombines TRBV5-1 with TRBJ2-3, with 7 bases identical to TRBD1. This CDR3 comprises 14 residues. V gave up 3 bases and J gave up 2 bases; unmatched junction bases: 3. Germline V gene sequence: CDR1 SGHRS, CDR2 YFSETQ. The CDR3 reads CASSSGQTTDTQYF. Written as DNA, the CDR3 is TGCGCCAGCAGCTCGGGACAGACCACAGATACGCAGTATTTT.

This clone was counted a few times. V and J are TRBV11-1 and TRBJ2-5; D perhaps matches TRBD2 (5 bases). Trimming took 5 bases from V and 5 from J, leaving 12 bases between them. The CDR3 extends over 13 amino acids. Germline V gene sequence: CDR1 SGHAT, CDR2 FQDESV (reference sequence). CDR3 nucleotides: TGTGCCAGCAGCCCGACTATATCGGAGACCCAGTACTTC. This sequence encodes CASSPTISETQYF.

This clone appeared a few times. The chain carries TRBV7-8 and TRBJ1-2; 7 bases agree with TRBD1. The trim removed 6 bases at V and 4 bases at J, leaving 5 bases unmatched. Germline V gives CDR1 SGHVS, CDR2 FQNEAQ. The CDR3 contains 13 residues. CDR3 nucleotides: TGTGCCAGCAGTCGGGACAGCCTCTATGGCTACACCTTC. This codes for CASSRDSLYGYTF.

This clone was found a few times. The chain carries TRBV5-6 and TRBJ2-2; 9 bases fit TRBD1. J lost 4 bases, V lost 0 bases, and 7 bases had no gene match. CDR1 SGHDT and CDR2 YYEEEE come from the germline V gene. The CDR3 is made up of 17 amino acids. CDR3 residues: CASSLVGQGIFTGELFF. The DNA of the CDR3 is TGTGCCAGCAGCTTGGTGGGACAGGGAATCTTCACCGGGGAGCTGTTTTTT.

This chain connects TRBV6-5 to TRBJ1-5, with unresolved D. CDR1 and CDR2 (germline): MNHEY, SVGAGI. V was shortened by 6 bases and J by 5 bases, with 17 bases between the two germline ends. This CDR3 is built from 15 residues. The CDR3: CASSRASTRDQPQHF. DNA for the CDR3: TGTGCCAGCAGCCGTGCCTCAACTCGGGATCAGCCCCAGCATTTT.